This T cell receptor beta chain was observed in a study of blood T cell repertoires in COVID-19. How the authors handled the data: Estimation of nucleated cell counts was performed using reference gene primer amplification. The assay was immunoSEQ multiplex PCR, and TCRdb's table has in-frame clones only and misses some. The V and J calls and clone size come from that table; D and trimming were worked out from the DNA. Altogether 50,000 to 65,000 clones are present, around 90% being singletons, with the ten largest covering 3.5%. V lost 2 bases and J 8 bases, leaving 5 bases between the germline ends. CDR1 is SGHDT and CDR2 is YYEEEE in the germline V gene. The CDR3 is 11 amino acids.

V is TRBV5-6 and J is TRBJ2-1; D call uncertain. The TCR originated in a man in his forties or fifties with active COVID-19. Source material: peripheral blood. CDR3 sequence: CASSFKHEQFF. CDR3 DNA sequence: TGTGCCAGCAGCTTTAAGCATGAGCAGTTCTTC.